These T cell receptor beta chains were read from a single sample in a study of shared clonotypes between healthy human individuals. Sequenced by immunoSEQ multiplex PCR; TCRdb stores in-frame clones only, minus some. In the table there are about 79,000 clones, roughly two thirds of which are singletons. The sequencing sample was made of memory CD8+ T cells sorted from blood. Receptors originate from a man aged 30 to 45 in good health. The CDR3 runs from the conserved cysteine through the conserved F or W. A D gene is named only where the DNA matches it firmly. Rows may omit the clone size; those that give it use once, few, many or a size class.

abundance: -
d_gene: -
v_gene: TRBV10-1
j_gene: TRBJ2-7
CDR3aa: CASSEPGYEQYF
CDR3nt: TGCGCCAGCAGTGAGCCCGGATACGAGCAGTACTTC

abundance: -
d_gene: TRBD2
v_gene: TRBV5-4
j_gene: TRBJ2-1
CDR3aa: CASSSSGARNEQFF
CDR3nt: TGTGCCAGCAGCTCTAGCGGAGCTCGCAATGAGCAGTTCTTC

abundance: few
d_gene: -
v_gene: TRBV27
j_gene: TRBJ1-1
CDR3aa: CASSLRGGNTEAFF
CDR3nt: TGTGCCAGCAGTTTACGAGGGGGGAACACTGAAGCTTTCTTT

abundance: -
d_gene: -
v_gene: TRBV6-6
j_gene: TRBJ2-1
CDR3aa: CASIAIDRGYNEQFF
CDR3nt: TGTGCCAGCATTGCCATAGACCGAGGATACAATGAGCAGTTCTTC

abundance: few
d_gene: TRBD1
v_gene: TRBV7-9
j_gene: TRBJ1-1
CDR3aa: CASSRGTVTEAFF
CDR3nt: TGTGCCAGCAGCCGAGGGACAGTCACTGAAGCTTTCTTT

abundance: -
d_gene: TRBD1
v_gene: TRBV19
j_gene: TRBJ1-4
CDR3aa: CASSIPATGGLQKLFF
CDR3nt: TGTGCCAGTAGTATTCCGGCTACAGGGGGCCTTCAGAAACTGTTTTTT

abundance: -
d_gene: TRBD1
v_gene: TRBV28
j_gene: TRBJ2-7
CDR3aa: CASSLTGGALEQYF
CDR3nt: TGTGCCAGCAGCCTGACAGGGGGGGCCCTCGAGCAGTACTTC

abundance: -
d_gene: -
v_gene: TRBV5-5
j_gene: TRBJ2-7
CDR3aa: CASSPGYGSYEQYF
CDR3nt: TGTGCCAGCAGCCCAGGGTATGGTTCCTACGAGCAGTACTTC

abundance: -
d_gene: TRBD2
v_gene: TRBV9
j_gene: TRBJ2-1
CDR3aa: CASSPRLAGYEQFF
CDR3nt: TGTGCCAGCAGCCCCCGACTAGCGGGATATGAGCAGTTCTTC

abundance: few
d_gene: TRBD2
v_gene: TRBV6-1
j_gene: TRBJ2-5
CDR3aa: CASTRLAGESETQYF
CDR3nt: TGTGCCAGCACTAGACTAGCGGGAGAGTCGGAGACCCAGTACTTC

abundance: few
d_gene: -
v_gene: TRBV5-6
j_gene: TRBJ2-6
CDR3aa: CASSGARQYSGANVLTF
CDR3nt: TGTGCCAGCAGCGGGGCCCGACAGTACTCTGGGGCCAACGTCCTGACTTTC

abundance: few
d_gene: -
v_gene: TRBV6-5
j_gene: TRBJ2-6
CDR3aa: CASSYPQGSGANVLTF
CDR3nt: TGTGCCAGCAGCTACCCCCAGGGGTCCGGGGCCAACGTCCTGACTTTC

abundance: -
d_gene: TRBD1
v_gene: TRBV11-2
j_gene: TRBJ1-5
CDR3aa: CASSSGQGNNQPQHF
CDR3nt: TGTGCCAGCAGCTCCGGACAGGGCAATAATCAGCCCCAGCATTTT

abundance: -
d_gene: -
v_gene: TRBV11-3
j_gene: TRBJ1-5
CDR3aa: CASSLGVTGFQPQHF
CDR3nt: TGTGCCAGCAGCTTAGGAGTTACAGGGTTTCAGCCCCAGCATTTT

abundance: -
d_gene: TRBD2
v_gene: TRBV19
j_gene: TRBJ2-3
CDR3aa: CASRRDGLAGGGGTDTQYF
CDR3nt: TGTGCCAGTAGAAGAGACGGACTAGCGGGAGGGGGAGGCACAGATACGCAGTATTTT

abundance: -
d_gene: -
v_gene: TRBV9
j_gene: TRBJ2-7
CDR3aa: CASSAKGESYEQYF
CDR3nt: TGTGCCAGCAGCGCCAAGGGGGAGTCCTACGAGCAGTACTTC

abundance: few
d_gene: -
v_gene: TRBV5-1
j_gene: TRBJ2-3
CDR3aa: CASSLARGHTDTQYF
CDR3nt: TGCGCCAGCAGCTTGGCTCGCGGGCACACAGATACGCAGTATTTT

abundance: -
d_gene: -
v_gene: TRBV6-1
j_gene: TRBJ1-2
CDR3aa: CASSERQAINYGYTF
CDR3nt: TGTGCCAGCAGTGAGCGACAGGCCATAAACTATGGCTACACCTTC

abundance: -
d_gene: -
v_gene: TRBV11-2
j_gene: TRBJ2-2
CDR3aa: CASSLSPNTGELFF
CDR3nt: TGTGCCAGCAGCTTAAGTCCGAACACCGGGGAGCTGTTTTTT

abundance: -
d_gene: TRBD2
v_gene: TRBV10-1
j_gene: TRBJ2-7
CDR3aa: CASRGGTYEQYF
CDR3nt: TGCGCCAGCAGGGGGGGGACCTACGAGCAGTACTTC

abundance: -
d_gene: -
v_gene: TRBV2
j_gene: TRBJ1-2
CDR3aa: CASSDVSGYGYTF
CDR3nt: TGTGCCAGCAGTGACGTCTCCGGATACGGCTACACCTTC

abundance: -
d_gene: TRBD1
v_gene: TRBV5-6
j_gene: TRBJ2-7
CDR3aa: CASIGTGYEQYF
CDR3nt: TGTGCCAGCATCGGGACAGGATACGAGCAGTACTTC

abundance: many
d_gene: -
v_gene: TRBV7-6
j_gene: TRBJ2-7
CDR3aa: CASSPGYEQYF
CDR3nt: TGTGCCAGCAGCCCTGGGTACGAGCAGTACTTC

abundance: -
d_gene: TRBD2
v_gene: TRBV13
j_gene: TRBJ2-7
CDR3aa: CASSFEGLAIRTPTYEQYF
CDR3nt: TGTGCCAGCAGCTTCGAGGGACTAGCGATCCGCACGCCCACCTACGAGCAGTACTTC

abundance: -
d_gene: -
v_gene: TRBV27
j_gene: TRBJ2-7
CDR3aa: CASSPPGRTYEQYF
CDR3nt: TGTGCCAGCAGTCCCCCCGGTCGAACCTACGAGCAGTACTTC

abundance: few
d_gene: -
v_gene: TRBV6-1
j_gene: TRBJ2-5
CDR3aa: CASSEEAGSLETQYF
CDR3nt: TGTGCCAGCAGTGAAGAGGCGGGAAGTTTGGAGACCCAGTACTTC

abundance: -
d_gene: -
v_gene: TRBV7-2
j_gene: TRBJ1-2
CDR3aa: CASSLGGSYGYTF
CDR3nt: TGTGCCAGCAGCTTAGGGGGGAGCTATGGCTACACCTTC

abundance: -
d_gene: -
v_gene: TRBV7-9
j_gene: TRBJ2-2
CDR3aa: CASSPGRDHTTGELFF
CDR3nt: TGTGCCAGCAGCCCAGGCCGGGACCACACCACCGGGGAGCTGTTTTTT

abundance: -
d_gene: TRBD2
v_gene: TRBV9
j_gene: TRBJ2-1
CDR3aa: CASSGGTSGGLDEQFF
CDR3nt: TGTGCCAGCAGCGGAGGGACTAGCGGGGGACTCGATGAGCAGTTCTTC

abundance: many
d_gene: -
v_gene: TRBV4-3
j_gene: TRBJ1-1
CDR3aa: CASSQGLGTSGGLNTEAFF
CDR3nt: TGCGCCAGCAGCCAAGGCCTCGGGACTTCTGGTGGGTTGAACACTGAAGCTTTCTTT

abundance: -
d_gene: -
v_gene: TRBV5-5
j_gene: TRBJ1-2
CDR3aa: CASSFDSNYGYTF
CDR3nt: TGTGCCAGCAGCTTCGACAGTAACTATGGCTACACCTTC

abundance: once
d_gene: -
v_gene: TRBV10-3
j_gene: TRBJ2-1
CDR3aa: CAIGWDSLGEQFF
CDR3nt: TGTGCCATCGGGTGGGACTCTCTCGGTGAGCAGTTCTTC

abundance: -
d_gene: -
v_gene: TRBV7-2
j_gene: TRBJ2-1
CDR3aa: CASSLGVGGNEQFF
CDR3nt: TGTGCCAGCAGCTTAGGGGTGGGCGGCAATGAGCAGTTCTTC

abundance: -
d_gene: TRBD2
v_gene: TRBV28
j_gene: TRBJ2-4
CDR3aa: CATLGGGRARGKNIQYF
CDR3nt: TGTGCCACCCTAGGCGGCGGGAGGGCCCGGGGCAAAAACATTCAGTACTTC

abundance: -
d_gene: TRBD1
v_gene: TRBV7-3
j_gene: TRBJ2-7
CDR3aa: CASSLTPGQGSSYEQYF
CDR3nt: TGTGCCAGCAGCTTAACCCCGGGACAGGGGTCTTCCTACGAGCAGTACTTC

abundance: -
d_gene: -
v_gene: TRBV4-2
j_gene: TRBJ2-2
CDR3aa: CASSPTGETHTGELFF
CDR3nt: TGTGCCAGCAGCCCTACTGGGGAAACACACACCGGGGAGCTGTTTTTT

abundance: -
d_gene: -
v_gene: TRBV5-5
j_gene: TRBJ2-1
CDR3aa: CASSPPGPVGNEQFF
CDR3nt: TGTGCCAGCAGTCCTCCCGGGCCAGTAGGCAATGAGCAGTTCTTC

abundance: few
d_gene: -
v_gene: TRBV6-5
j_gene: TRBJ1-4
CDR3aa: CASSSDSNEKLFF
CDR3nt: TGTGCCAGCAGTTCGGACTCGAATGAAAAACTGTTTTTT

abundance: -
d_gene: -
v_gene: TRBV7-9
j_gene: TRBJ2-7
CDR3aa: CASSPPPSYEQYF
CDR3nt: TGTGCCAGCAGCCCTCCTCCGAGCTACGAGCAGTACTTC

abundance: -
d_gene: TRBD2
v_gene: TRBV10-3
j_gene: TRBJ2-6
CDR3aa: CAISGLAGLDSGANVLTF
CDR3nt: TGTGCCATCAGCGGACTAGCGGGCTTGGACTCTGGGGCCAACGTCCTGACTTTC

abundance: -
d_gene: -
v_gene: TRBV5-6
j_gene: TRBJ1-2
CDR3aa: CASSLEQGFPSLSYGYTF
CDR3nt: TGTGCCAGCAGCTTGGAACAGGGTTTCCCCTCCTTGAGCTATGGCTACACCTTC

abundance: few
d_gene: -
v_gene: TRBV5-1
j_gene: TRBJ2-2
CDR3aa: CASSFTGVNTGELFF
CDR3nt: TGCGCCAGCAGCTTCACCGGGGTGAACACCGGGGAGCTGTTTTTT

abundance: many
d_gene: -
v_gene: TRBV9
j_gene: TRBJ1-1
CDR3aa: CASSVVPGSNEAFF
CDR3nt: TGTGCCAGCAGCGTAGTTCCAGGGTCAAATGAAGCTTTCTTT

abundance: once
d_gene: -
v_gene: TRBV4-1
j_gene: TRBJ2-1
CDR3aa: CASSQGTGLTYNEQFF
CDR3nt: TGCGCCAGCAGCCAAGGGACGGGATTGACCTACAATGAGCAGTTCTTC

abundance: many
d_gene: -
v_gene: TRBV4-1
j_gene: TRBJ2-1
CDR3aa: CASSQDPYNEQFF
CDR3nt: TGCGCCAGCAGCCAAGATCCGTACAATGAGCAGTTCTTC

abundance: few
d_gene: TRBD1
v_gene: TRBV7-9
j_gene: TRBJ1-5
CDR3aa: CASSADRGSHQPQHF
CDR3nt: TGTGCCAGCAGCGCCGACAGGGGAAGTCATCAGCCCCAGCATTTT

abundance: few
d_gene: TRBD1
v_gene: TRBV13
j_gene: TRBJ2-2
CDR3aa: CASRTGTGATGELFF
CDR3nt: TGTGCCAGCAGAACCGGGACAGGGGCCACCGGGGAGCTGTTTTTT

abundance: once
d_gene: TRBD2
v_gene: TRBV7-9
j_gene: TRBJ2-7
CDR3aa: CASSFSGSMAEQYF
CDR3nt: TGTGCCAGCAGCTTTAGCGGGAGCATGGCCGAGCAGTACTTC

abundance: -
d_gene: TRBD2
v_gene: TRBV7-9
j_gene: TRBJ2-1
CDR3aa: CASSYSGLARYNEQFF
CDR3nt: TGTGCCAGCAGCTATTCGGGACTAGCGAGGTACAATGAGCAGTTCTTC

abundance: -
d_gene: -
v_gene: TRBV6-1
j_gene: TRBJ2-7
CDR3aa: CASSEAYKQYF
CDR3nt: TGTGCCAGCAGTGAGGCATACAAGCAGTACTTC

abundance: -
d_gene: -
v_gene: TRBV27
j_gene: TRBJ2-3
CDR3aa: CASSWGGLLTDTQYF
CDR3nt: TGTGCCAGCAGTTGGGGTGGTCTTCTCACAGATACGCAGTATTTT

abundance: -
d_gene: TRBD1
v_gene: TRBV6-1
j_gene: TRBJ1-1
CDR3aa: CASSEGQTGGYEAFF
CDR3nt: TGTGCCAGCAGTGAAGGACAAACAGGGGGATATGAAGCTTTCTTT